The present T cell receptor (beta chain) was sequenced within a study of cytomegalovirus exposure and HLA in healthy donors. Study-level information: Most genotyped donors, around 78% of more than 300, had Caucasian-associated genetic ancestry.

About this clone itself: Sequence at one end of the junction differs from germline and may be a read error.

Germline CDR1 is SGHKS and CDR2 is YYEKEE (reference sequence). The CDR3 spans 18 residues. PCR employed 60 Vbeta and 13 Jbeta primers. The data were produced by immunoSEQ multiplex PCR, yet TCRdb's version contains in-frame clones alone and is incomplete. The sample consists of around 99,000 clones, roughly 80% of them appearing once. This clonotype originated in a man aged 35-49 years in good health and CMV-seronegative. Sequencing used PBMCs. J is TRBJ1-4 and V is TRBV5-5; perhaps TRBD1 as D (6 bases). CDR3 DNA sequence: TGTGCCAGCAGCTTGGCCCACCTCAGGGGATCCTTAAATGAAAAACTGCTTTTT. Its protein product is CASSLAHLRGSLNEKLLF.